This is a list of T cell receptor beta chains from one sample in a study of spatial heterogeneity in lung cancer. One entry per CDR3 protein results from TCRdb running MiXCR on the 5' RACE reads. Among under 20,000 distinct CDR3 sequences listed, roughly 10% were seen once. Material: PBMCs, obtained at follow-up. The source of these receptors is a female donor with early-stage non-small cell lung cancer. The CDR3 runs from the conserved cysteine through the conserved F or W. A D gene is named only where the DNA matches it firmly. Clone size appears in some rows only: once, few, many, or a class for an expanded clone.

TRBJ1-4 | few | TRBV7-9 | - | CASTTGLWEKLFF | TGTGCCAGCACTACAGGGTTATGGGAAAAACTGTTTTTT
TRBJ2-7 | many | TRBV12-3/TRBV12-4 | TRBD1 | CASSTGTAYYEQYF | TGTGCCAGCAGTACCGGGACAGCATACTACGAGCAGTACTTC
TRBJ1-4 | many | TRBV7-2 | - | CASSFGGNEKLFF | TGTGCCAGCAGCTTCGGCGGGAATGAAAAACTGTTTTTT
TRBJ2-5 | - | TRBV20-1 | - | CSGIWTKETQYF | TGCAGTGGGATCTGGACCAAAGAGACCCAGTACTTC
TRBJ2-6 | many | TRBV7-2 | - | CASSLDLNVLTF | TGTGCCAGCAGCTTAGATCTCAACGTCCTGACTTTC
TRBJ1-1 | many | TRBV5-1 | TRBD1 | CASSLGQGAEGAFF | TGCGCCAGCAGCTTGGGACAGGGGGCGGAGGGAGCTTTCTTT
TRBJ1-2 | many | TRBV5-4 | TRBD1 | CASRGPRQGRDYGYTF | TGTGCCAGCAGGGGCCCCCGACAGGGAAGGGACTATGGCTACACCTTC
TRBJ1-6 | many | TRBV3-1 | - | CASSQDHRSNSPLHF | TGTGCCAGCAGCCAAGATCACAGGTCGAATTCACCCCTCCACTTT
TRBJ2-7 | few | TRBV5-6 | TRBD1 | CASSWIPGQGRYEQYF | TGTGCCAGCAGCTGGATCCCGGGACAGGGGCGCTACGAGCAGTACTTC
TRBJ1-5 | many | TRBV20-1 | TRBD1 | CSASPGQGAWGNQPQHF | TGCAGTGCTTCCCCGGGACAGGGGGCGTGGGGCAATCAGCCCCAGCATTTT
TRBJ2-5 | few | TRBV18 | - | CASSPSLGKETQYF | TGTGCCAGCTCACCATCCCTGGGGAAAGAGACCCAGTACTTC
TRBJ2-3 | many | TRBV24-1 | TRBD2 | CATSGGAVSGRDPDTQYF | TGTGCCACCAGTGGAGGTGCGGTCAGCGGGAGAGATCCAGATACGCAGTATTTT
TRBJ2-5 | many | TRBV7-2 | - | CASSLVASRARVGTQYF | TGTGCCAGCAGCTTAGTCGCCTCAAGGGCCAGGGTAGGGACCCAGTACTTC
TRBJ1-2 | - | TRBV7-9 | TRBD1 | CASSHPFSGGINYGYTF | TGTGCCAGCAGCCACCCGTTCTCAGGGGGGATTAACTATGGCTACACCTTC
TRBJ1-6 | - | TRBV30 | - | CAWISGVGNSPLHF | TGTGCCTGGATTTCAGGGGTCGGCAATTCACCCCTCCACTTT
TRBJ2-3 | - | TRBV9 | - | CASSDLTGTDTQYF | TGTGCCAGCAGCGACCTCACAGGGACAGATACGCAGTATTTT
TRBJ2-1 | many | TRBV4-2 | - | CASSQATGAYNEQFF | TGTGCCAGCAGCCAAGCGACGGGAGCATACAATGAGCAGTTCTTC
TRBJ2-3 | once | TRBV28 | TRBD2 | CASRAGGSSDTQYF | TGTGCCAGCAGGGCGGGAGGGAGCTCAGATACGCAGTATTTT
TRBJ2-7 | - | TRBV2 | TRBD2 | CASFRGAGVEQYF | TGTGCCAGCTTTCGGGGCGCGGGGGTCGAGCAGTACTTC
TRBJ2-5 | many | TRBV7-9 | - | CASSMTGGMDSETQYF | TGTGCCAGCAGCATGACCGGGGGAATGGATTCGGAGACCCAGTACTTC
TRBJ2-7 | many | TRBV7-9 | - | CASSLQGISDEQYF | TGTGCCAGCAGCTTACAGGGAATTAGTGACGAGCAGTACTTC
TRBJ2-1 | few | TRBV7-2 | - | CASSLGDYSNNEQFF | TGTGCCAGCAGCTTAGGAGATTACAGCAACAATGAGCAGTTCTTC
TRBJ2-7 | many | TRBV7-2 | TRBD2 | CASSSAGGPYEQYF | TGTGCCAGCAGCTCAGCGGGGGGCCCCTACGAGCAGTACTTC
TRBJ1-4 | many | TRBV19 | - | CASSRQGKSEKLFF | TGTGCCAGTAGTCGCCAGGGAAAAAGTGAAAAACTGTTTTTT
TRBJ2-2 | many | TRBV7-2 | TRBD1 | CASTRQGLLTTGELFF | TGTGCCAGCACCCGACAGGGCCTCCTAACCACCGGGGAGCTGTTTTTT
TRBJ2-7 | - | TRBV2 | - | CASSERREQYF | TGTGCCAGCAGTGAAAGGAGGGAGCAGTACTTC
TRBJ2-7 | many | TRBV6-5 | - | CASRPGQTYEQYF | TGTGCCAGCAGACCCGGACAGACCTACGAGCAGTACTTC
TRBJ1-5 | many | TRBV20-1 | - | CSARAQNSNQPQHF | TGCAGTGCTAGGGCTCAAAATAGCAATCAGCCCCAGCATTTT
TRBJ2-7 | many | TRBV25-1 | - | CASSMGAYEQYF | TGTGCCAGCAGCATGGGGGCCTACGAGCAGTACTTC
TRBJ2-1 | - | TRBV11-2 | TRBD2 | CASSLVRGRLEQFF | TGTGCCAGCAGCTTAGTCCGCGGGAGACTTGAGCAGTTCTTC
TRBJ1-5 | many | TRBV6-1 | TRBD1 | CASSDQGDQPQHF | TGTGCCAGCAGTGACCAGGGGGATCAGCCCCAGCATTTT
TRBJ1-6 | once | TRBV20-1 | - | CSASVTFNSPLHF | TGCAGTGCTTCTGTTACGTTTAATTCACCCCTCCACTTT
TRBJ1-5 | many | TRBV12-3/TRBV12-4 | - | CASSGGDSNQPQHF | TGTGCCAGCAGTGGAGGAGATAGCAATCAGCCCCAGCATTTT
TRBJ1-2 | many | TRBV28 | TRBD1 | CASRKGTGNGYTF | TGTGCCAGCAGGAAGGGGACAGGGAACGGCTACACCTTC
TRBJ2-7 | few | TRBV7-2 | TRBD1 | CASSPRQGRGEQYF | TGTGCCAGCAGCCCCCGACAGGGGCGGGGCGAGCAGTACTTC
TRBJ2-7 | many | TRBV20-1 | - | CSARATGREQYF | TGCAGTGCTAGAGCGACAGGTCGGGAGCAGTACTTC
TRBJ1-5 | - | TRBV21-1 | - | CASSKDPDPDRLPNQPQHF | TGTGCCAGCAGCAAAGACCCAGATCCGGACAGGTTGCCCAATCAGCCCCAGCATTTT
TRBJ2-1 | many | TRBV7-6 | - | CASSPPGGSHHGEQFF | TGTGCCAGCAGCCCGCCTGGCGGATCCCACCACGGTGAGCAGTTCTTC